The 3 T cell receptor beta chains presented below share a single source sample, sequenced in a study of early T cells in non-severe SARS-CoV-2 infection. TCRdb ran MiXCR on the 5' RACE reads and lists one entry per CDR3 protein. Here the sample spans 30,000 or so distinct CDR3 sequences, 5.5% to 8% being singletons. The sample taken for sequencing was whole blood. All receptors come from an adult who was a healthcare worker with PCR-confirmed SARS-CoV-2 infection or an uninfected control (not recorded which).

This clonotype was counted many times. The V and J genes are TRBV20-1 and TRBJ2-1; D perhaps matches TRBD1 (6 bases). This CDR3 contains 14 residues. Trimming left V 0 bases short and J 9 bases short, with 15 bases between. Germline lookup yields CDR1 DFQATT and CDR2 SNEGSKA (reference sequence). In DNA form, the CDR3 reads TGCAGTGCTAGAGATCCACAGGGCCCGGGTGAGCAGTTCTTC. It yields the protein CSARDPQGPGEQFF.

This clonotype was counted at least ten times. The gene calls are TRBV13 and TRBJ2-7; unclear D gene. The CDR3 is 16 residues long. CDR1 and CDR2 from the germline V gene are PRHDT and FYEKMQ (reference sequence). Deletions cut 3 bases from V and 3 bases from J, with 18 bases between. The CDR3 sequence is CASSLAIKGLGYEQYF. The DNA of the CDR3 is TGTGCCAGCAGCTTGGCTATCAAGGGTCTGGGCTACGAGCAGTACTTC.

This clonotype was seen at least ten times. This rearrangement joins TRBV12-3 or TRBV12-4 to TRBJ2-5, with TRBD1 as a possible D gene (5 bases). V was clipped by 6 bases and J by 5 bases, with 10 bases between them. The CDR3 contains 12 residues. CDR3 amino acids: CASSSGRETQYF. The CDR3 DNA reads as TGTGCCAGCAGCTCAGGGCGGGAGACCCAGTACTTC.